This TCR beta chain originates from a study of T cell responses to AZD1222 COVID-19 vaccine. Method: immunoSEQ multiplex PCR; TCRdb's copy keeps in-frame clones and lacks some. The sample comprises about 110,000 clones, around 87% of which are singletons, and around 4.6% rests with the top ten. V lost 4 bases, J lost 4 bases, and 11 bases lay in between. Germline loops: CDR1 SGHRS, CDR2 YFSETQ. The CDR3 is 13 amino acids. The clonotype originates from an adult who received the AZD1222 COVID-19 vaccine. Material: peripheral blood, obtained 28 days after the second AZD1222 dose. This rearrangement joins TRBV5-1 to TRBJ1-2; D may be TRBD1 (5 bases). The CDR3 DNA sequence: TGCGCCAGCAGCGGTGAGGGGACCTATGGCTACACCTTC. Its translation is CASSGEGTYGYTF.